Listed below are T cell receptor beta chains from one sample, sequenced in a study of cytomegalovirus exposure and HLA in healthy donors. The table came from immunoSEQ multiplex PCR; TCRdb's copy has only in-frame clones and leaves some out. Seen here are about 100,000 clones, approximately 80% observed once, and the top ten hold around 5.1%. Sequencing input: PBMCs. The receptor set was obtained from a female donor in good health and CMV-seropositive. CDR3s include the opening cysteine and the closing phenylalanine or tryptophan.

v_call cdr3_length cdr3_aa
TRBV5-1 13 CASSPQGNTEAFF
TRBV6-5 15 CASSYSGLPGETQYF
TRBV5-1 15 CASSLIVGRQETQYF
TRBV7-2 15 CASSLWGGAQEKLFF
TRBV7-2 13 CASSLRTVQGAFF
TRBV18 13 CASSTETYNEQFF
TRBV6-4 13 CASSDQGSYGYTF
TRBV10-3 15 CAISLGTPPDNEQFF
TRBV4-1 18 CASSQEGTSGRLGETQYF
TRBV27 17 CASSFQGGRQGLHEQYF
TRBV27 13 CASRGDRDSPLHF
TRBV7-9 15 CASRGITSGGETQYF
TRBV28 14 CASQGLAASNEQFF
TRBV6-6 13 CASSYLIKETQYF
TRBV5-1 15 CASSVLAGGSYEQYF
TRBV7-9 15 CASSLRQGGTGELFF
TRBV7-2 13 CASSYAGFGGYTF
TRBV7-9 14 CASSSGQGVYEQYF
TRBV10-3 12 CATGRGEYEQYF
TRBV7-9 16 CASRAIGGGSYNEQFF
TRBV7-3 12 CASGLVGNTIYF
TRBV6-5 14 CASSYTDRGLGYTF
TRBV5-5 14 CASSFGTNTGELFF
TRBV7-2 15 CASSFTSDYNSPLHF
TRBV2 16 CASGGTATGRNQPQHF
TRBV7-9 12 CASSPPTDTLFF
TRBV2 16 CASSGIAGASYNEQFF
TRBV5-1 11 CASSLGRRLYF
TRBV10-3 13 CAISERQGETQYF
TRBV30 16 CAWSGPLSFSYNEQFF
TRBV11-2 17 CASSAPHGGINTGELFF
TRBV9 14 CASNDPDRHEKLFF
TRBV2 13 CASNPSGYNEQFF
TRBV14 13 CASRLTGAGGYTF
TRBV5-1 15 CASSLGRAGTDTQYF
TRBV6-1 19 CASSEALQLSALYQETQYF
TRBV6-5 15 CASSYEASAGNTIYF
TRBV6-5 14 CASSYSGTSEKLFF
TRBV6-1 15 CASSEGLAGFETQYF
TRBV11-2 14 CASSLDFSSNEQFF
TRBV7-2 14 CASSPLAGGVTQYF
TRBV5-1 17 CASSPKTGAGGADTQYF
TRBV2 15 CASSSDRASNQPQHF
TRBV29-1 13 CSVPEQGIYGYTF